This TCR beta chain stems from a study of T cell responses to AZD1222 COVID-19 vaccine (dated by TCRdb to the early 2020s). At the level of the whole study: AZD1222 recipients given second doses at about 4 weeks or at about 12 weeks were pooled, since spike-specific TCR depth and breadth were not found to differ between the two schedules. TCR sequencing covered roughly 230 trial participants: approximately 200 given two doses of AZD1222 and approximately 26 given two doses of MenACWY control vaccine. Trial participants were enrolled by age into subgroups of 18-55, 56-69 and 70-plus years, and 148, 28 and 57 TCR-sequenced participants, respectively, were included in these subgroups.

Read against the paper, the sample's time point label means: baseline before first vaccination. Vaccinee samples were obtained from the UK trials COV001 and COV002, which included a single-blind randomized controlled phase 2/3 trial of AZD1222 (ChAdOx1 nCoV-19) in healthy adults. Trial participant PBMC samples were collected at day 0 and day 28 after the second dose for TCRbeta chain sequencing. The CDR3 regions of human TCRbeta chains were analyzed by immunosequencing. The original methods were these. TCRs in the repertoires were compared against a reference library of SARS-CoV-2-specific TCRs that had been generated with the MIRA antigen-specificity platform. Breadth was defined as the fraction of unique TCRs that were SARS-CoV-2-associated. Depth was defined as the fraction of total T cells that were SARS-CoV-2-associated. Using the MIRA data, each spike-specific TCR was assigned both to the spike region to which the TCR was reactive and to a CD4 or CD8 class. Log10-transformed breadth and depth values were compared by one-way ANOVA with Sidak's multiple comparisons tests. Held by TCRdb, this immuneACCESS table contains in-frame sequences only and omits some clones. Under half of the omission traces to an unresolved V gene where checked; the cause of the rest is unknown. That table furnishes V, J and clone size, whereas the DNA furnished D and trimming. Within this sample are about 140,000 clones, with 89% of them counted one time only. Approximately 4.5% of the sample is in the top ten clones.

What the study reported, not specific to this receptor: A significant rise in spike-specific TCR breadth and depth was observed after two AZD1222 doses relative to day 0 and relative to MenACWY recipients. Because no day 14 peak-response samples were available, the repertoires could be characterized only after the peak T cell response. In the small 56-69-year group, the increase in depth fell short of significance, most likely because of low power. Reportedly, almost half of the unique spike-specific TCRs recognized epitopes lying outside the regions that are mutated in the B.1.351 and B.1.1.7 variants. Participants were mostly white British and included more females than males, and it was suggested by the authors that clonal diversity may have been underestimated. CD4 TCRs associated with the vaccine covered the entire spike protein, and the dominant responses were in regions 160-218 and 743-854. Conclusions about previously exposed vaccinees are limited because only six or seven AZD1222 recipients were SARS-CoV-2 seropositive at baseline.

Looking up the germline V gene yields CDR1 SGHTA and CDR2 FQGNSA. The CDR3 runs 15 amino acids, cysteine and phenylalanine included. Only the CDR3 region is kept as DNA, spanning 45 bases read in frame from base 1. Trimming costs V 1 base and J 7 bases, and their ends lie 14 bases apart. For this clone: Its antigen has not been determined. No base qualities exist here, and no much larger clone lies one base off it.

Here the chain combines TRBV7-2 and TRBJ1-5; TRBD1 might be the D gene, on 5 matching bases. This receptor was identified in an adult in good health. The sequenced sample was peripheral blood, obtained on day 0 of AZD1222 vaccination. The CDR3 protein is CASSLDRGADQPQHF. The nucleotides read TGTGCCAGCAGCTTAGATAGGGGCGCGGACCAGCCCCAGCATTTT.